The clone carrying this T cell receptor beta chain was detected a few times. This CDR3 comprises 14 residues. With 3 bases clipped from V and 5 bases from J, the junction kept 6 bases outside the gene matches. Germline-derived CDR1 and CDR2 are LNHNV and YYDKDF (reference sequence). It was genomic DNA that served as the template for profiling TCR beta VDJ and CDR3. MiXCR, run by TCRdb on the reads, gives a single entry per CDR3 protein. The data show 450,000 to 600,000 distinct CDR3 sequences, around 32% seen once. Only patients with CD8+CD57+ cell expansion on flow cytometry were chosen for sequencing. The data belong to a study of CD8+CD57+ T cells in acquired aplastic anemia.

The sequenced material came from sorted CD4+, CD8+, or CD8+CD57+ T cells (not recorded which) from PBMCs. This TCR came from a human donor with aplastic anemia. The chain employs TRBV15 and TRBJ2-7; 8 bases are a match to TRBD1. The CDR3 region is CATSRTGTGNEQYF. In DNA, the CDR3 is TGTGCCACCAGCAGGACAGGGACAGGTAACGAGCAGTACTTC. The complete variable domain, with remaining parts taken from reference TRBV15 and TRBJ2-7, reads DAMVIQNPRYQVTQFGKPVTLSCSQTLNHNVMYWYQQKSSQAPKLLFHYYDKDFNNEADTPDNFQSRRPNTSFCFLDIRSPGLGDTAMYLCATSRTGTGNEQYFGPGTRLTVT.